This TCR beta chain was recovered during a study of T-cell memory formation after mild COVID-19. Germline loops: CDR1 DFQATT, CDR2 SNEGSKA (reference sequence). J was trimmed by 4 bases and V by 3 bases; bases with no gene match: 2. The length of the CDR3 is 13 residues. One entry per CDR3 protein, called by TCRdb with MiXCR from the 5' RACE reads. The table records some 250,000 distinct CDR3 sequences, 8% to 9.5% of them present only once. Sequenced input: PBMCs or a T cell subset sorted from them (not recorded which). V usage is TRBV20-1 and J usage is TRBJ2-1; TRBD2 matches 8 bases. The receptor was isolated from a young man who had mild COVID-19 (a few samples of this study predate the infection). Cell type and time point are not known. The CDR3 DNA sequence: TGCAGTGCTAGGGTAGCGGGATACAATGAGCAGTTCTTC. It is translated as CSARVAGYNEQFF.